This TCR beta chain was captured by sequencing in a study of blood T cell repertoires in COVID-19 (dated by TCRdb to 2020 to 2022). Background on the whole study: The collaborator samples originated in the United States, Italy and Spain and spanned the acute and convalescent phases of COVID-19. The material from the prospective study consisted of cDNA or gDNA derived from T cells, B-cell-depleted T cells, or PBMCs. The sample metadata nearly always contained a de-identified subject ID, COVID-19 status, age in years and sex. Where available, HLA class I and class II types were obtained from metadata supplied by the sample provider rather than from assay-based typing. Samples came from the ongoing ImmuneRACE study (first 160 participants) plus 1,254 subjects from 6 global collaborators. The repertoires were made available in a free public database intended to serve as a resource for research on the immune response to SARS-CoV-2. Subjects who had been exposed to COVID-19, were actively infected with it, or had recovered from it provided the deeply sampled blood TCRbeta repertoires that made up the dataset. The research as a whole found: Clinical and demographic metadata were provided uncurated, with the amount varying by source and participant.

TCRbeta CDR3 regions were amplified from genomic DNA using the immunoSEQ Assay, a bias-controlled multiplex PCR. Under the source paper's analysis protocol: The number of nucleated cells in each sample was estimated by amplification of reference gene primers within the assay. Sequence reads were collapsed and filtered to measure the absolute abundance of every unique TCRbeta CDR3 rearrangement. For each sample, productive Simpson clonality was calculated as the square root of Simpson's diversity index across productive rearrangements. The source is immuneACCESS, and TCRdb retained only in-frame sequences with V and J called. Part of the clones is not carried over; for the studies checked, unresolved V genes explain less than half of this, and the remainder is unexplained. V and J calls and clone size come straight from that table; D and trimming were deduced from the DNA. In all, the sample holds about 140,000 clones, and roughly 85% of those were seen once. The ten largest make up less than 3% of the sample.

Remarks on this clone: This receptor's antigen is unknown. No per-base quality is available; no much larger clone lies one base away.

The collaborating institutions used their own protocols to collect whole blood in K2EDTA tubes. For TCRbeta analysis, collaborator samples were shipped as frozen whole blood, as isolated PBMCs, or as DNA extracted from either sample type. At the junction V is shortened by 2 bases and J by 0 bases, with 10 bases in between. Including the terminal cysteine and phenylalanine, the CDR3 comprises 15 residues. Only the CDR3 region is kept as DNA, spanning 45 bases read in frame from base 1. The germline V gene gives CDR1 as MNHEY and CDR2 as SVGAGI. This clonotype was obtained from a man over 45 with acute or convalescent COVID-19. The chain is encoded by TRBV6-5 joined to TRBJ1-2; the D gene is perhaps TRBD1, on 6 matching bases. The specimen was peripheral blood. The CDR3 region: CASSYQRQANYGYTF. The DNA sequence follows: TGTGCCAGCAGTTACCAAAGACAGGCTAACTATGGCTACACCTTC.